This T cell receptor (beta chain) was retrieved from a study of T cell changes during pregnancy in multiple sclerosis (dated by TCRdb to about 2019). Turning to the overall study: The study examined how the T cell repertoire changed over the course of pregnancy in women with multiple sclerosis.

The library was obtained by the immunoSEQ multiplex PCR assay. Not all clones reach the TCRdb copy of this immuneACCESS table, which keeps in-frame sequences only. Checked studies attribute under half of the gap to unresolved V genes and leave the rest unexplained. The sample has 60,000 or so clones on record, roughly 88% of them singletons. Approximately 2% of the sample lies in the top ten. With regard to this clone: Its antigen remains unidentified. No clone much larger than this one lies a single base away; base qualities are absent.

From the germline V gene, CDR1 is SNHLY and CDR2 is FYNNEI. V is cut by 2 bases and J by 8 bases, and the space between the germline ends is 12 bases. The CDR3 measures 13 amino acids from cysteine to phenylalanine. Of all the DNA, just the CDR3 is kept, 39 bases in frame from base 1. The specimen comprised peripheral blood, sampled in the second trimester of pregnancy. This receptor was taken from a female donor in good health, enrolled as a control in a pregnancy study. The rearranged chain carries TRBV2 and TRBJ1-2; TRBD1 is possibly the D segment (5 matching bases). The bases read TGTGCCAGCAGTGAAACCCGTGGGGGGGGCTACACCTTC. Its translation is CASSETRGGGYTF.